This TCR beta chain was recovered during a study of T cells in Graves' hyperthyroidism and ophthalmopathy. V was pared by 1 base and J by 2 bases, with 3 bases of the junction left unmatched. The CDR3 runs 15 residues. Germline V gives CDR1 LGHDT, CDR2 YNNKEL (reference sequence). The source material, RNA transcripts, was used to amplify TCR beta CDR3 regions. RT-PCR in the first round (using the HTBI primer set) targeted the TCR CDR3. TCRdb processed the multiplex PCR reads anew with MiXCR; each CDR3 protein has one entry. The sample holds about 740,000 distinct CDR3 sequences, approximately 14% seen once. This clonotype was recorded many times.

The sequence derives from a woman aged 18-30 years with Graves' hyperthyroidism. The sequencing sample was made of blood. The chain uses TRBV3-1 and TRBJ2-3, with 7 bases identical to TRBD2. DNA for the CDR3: TGTGCCAGCAGCCAAGGGGACTACACCACAGATACGCAGTATTTT. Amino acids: CASSQGDYTTDTQYF.